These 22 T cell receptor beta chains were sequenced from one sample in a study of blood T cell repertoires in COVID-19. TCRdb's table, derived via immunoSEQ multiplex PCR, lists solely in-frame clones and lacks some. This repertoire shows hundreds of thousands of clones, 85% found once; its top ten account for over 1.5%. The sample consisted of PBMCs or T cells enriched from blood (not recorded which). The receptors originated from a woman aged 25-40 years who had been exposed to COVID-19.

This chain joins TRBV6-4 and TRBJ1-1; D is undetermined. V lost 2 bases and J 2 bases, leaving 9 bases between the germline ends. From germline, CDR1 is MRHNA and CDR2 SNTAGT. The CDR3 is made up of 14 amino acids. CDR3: CASSDPTPNTEAFF. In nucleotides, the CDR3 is TGTGCCAGCAGTGACCCGACACCTAACACTGAAGCTTTCTTT.

Written as DNA, the CDR3 is TGCGCCAGCAGCCAAACCCCCACTGGGAGCTATGGCTACACCTTC. It encodes CASSQTPTGSYGYTF. The rearrangement links TRBV4-1 to TRBJ1-2; D remains ambiguous. The CDR3 is 15 residues long. The germline CDR1 and CDR2 sequences are MGHRA and YSYEKL. The ends were cut back, 2 bases at V and 4 bases at J, with 14 bases in the middle.

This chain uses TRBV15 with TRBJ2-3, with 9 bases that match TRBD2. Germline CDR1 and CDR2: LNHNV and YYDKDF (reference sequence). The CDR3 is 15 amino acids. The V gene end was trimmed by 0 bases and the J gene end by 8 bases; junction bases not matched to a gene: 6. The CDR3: CATSRDVKLAGTQYF. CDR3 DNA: TGTGCCACCAGCAGAGATGTAAAACTAGCGGGTACGCAGTATTTT. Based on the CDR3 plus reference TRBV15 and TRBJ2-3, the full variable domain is DAMVIQNPRYQVTQFGKPVTLSCSQTLNHNVMYWYQQKSSQAPKLLFHYYDKDFNNEADTPDNFQSRRPNTSFCFLDIRSPGLGDTAMYLCATSRDVKLAGTQYFGPGTRLTVL.

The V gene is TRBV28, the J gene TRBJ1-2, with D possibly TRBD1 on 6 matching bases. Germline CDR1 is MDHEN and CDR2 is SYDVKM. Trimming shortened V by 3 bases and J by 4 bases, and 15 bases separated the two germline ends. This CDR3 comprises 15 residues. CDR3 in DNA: TGTGCCAGCAGTTTTAGCCGACAGGATTTCTATGGCTACACCTTC. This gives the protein CASSFSRQDFYGYTF.

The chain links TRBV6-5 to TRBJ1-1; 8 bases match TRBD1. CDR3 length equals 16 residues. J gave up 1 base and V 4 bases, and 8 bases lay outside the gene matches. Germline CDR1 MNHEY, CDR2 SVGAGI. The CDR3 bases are TGTGCCAGCAGTTCGGGACAGGTCCTCGCGAACACTGAAGCTTTCTTT. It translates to CASSSGQVLANTEAFF.

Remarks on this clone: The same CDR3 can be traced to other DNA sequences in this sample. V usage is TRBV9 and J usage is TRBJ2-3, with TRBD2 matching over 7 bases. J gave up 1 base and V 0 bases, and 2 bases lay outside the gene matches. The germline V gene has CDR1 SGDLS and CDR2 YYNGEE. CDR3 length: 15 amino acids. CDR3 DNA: TGTGCCAGCAGCGTAGCTAGCGGAGGCACAGATACGCAGTATTTT. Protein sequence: CASSVASGGTDTQYF.

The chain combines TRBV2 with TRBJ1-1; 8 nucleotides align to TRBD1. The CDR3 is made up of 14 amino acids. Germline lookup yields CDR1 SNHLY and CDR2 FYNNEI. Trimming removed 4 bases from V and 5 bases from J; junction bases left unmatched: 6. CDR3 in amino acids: CASSVVQGGTEAFF. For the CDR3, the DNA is TGTGCCAGCAGTGTAGTACAGGGGGGGACTGAAGCTTTCTTT.

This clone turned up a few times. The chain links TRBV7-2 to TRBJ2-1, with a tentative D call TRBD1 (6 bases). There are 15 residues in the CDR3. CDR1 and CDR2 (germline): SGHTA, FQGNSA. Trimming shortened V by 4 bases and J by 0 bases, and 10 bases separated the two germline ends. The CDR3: CASSSDRRSYNEQFF. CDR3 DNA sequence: TGTGCCAGCAGCTCGGACAGACGCTCCTACAATGAGCAGTTCTTC.

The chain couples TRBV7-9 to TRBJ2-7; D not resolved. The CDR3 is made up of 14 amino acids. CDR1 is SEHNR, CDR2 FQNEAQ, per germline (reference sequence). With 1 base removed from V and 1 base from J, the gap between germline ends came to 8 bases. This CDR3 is CASSLEPPSYEQYF. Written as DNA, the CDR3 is TGTGCCAGCAGCTTAGAGCCACCTTCCTACGAGCAGTACTTC.

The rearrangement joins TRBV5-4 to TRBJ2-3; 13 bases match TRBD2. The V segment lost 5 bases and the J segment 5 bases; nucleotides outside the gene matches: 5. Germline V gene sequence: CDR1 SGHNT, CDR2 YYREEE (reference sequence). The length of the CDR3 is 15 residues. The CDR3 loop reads CASRSTSGGQDTQYF. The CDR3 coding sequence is TGTGCCAGCAGGTCGACTAGCGGGGGGCAAGATACGCAGTATTTT.

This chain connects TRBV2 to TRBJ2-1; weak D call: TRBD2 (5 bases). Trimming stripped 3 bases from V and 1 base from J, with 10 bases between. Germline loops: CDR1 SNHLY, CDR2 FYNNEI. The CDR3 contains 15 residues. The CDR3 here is CASSEAPGSYNEQFF. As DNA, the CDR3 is TGTGCCAGCAGTGAGGCCCCGGGGTCCTACAATGAGCAGTTCTTC.

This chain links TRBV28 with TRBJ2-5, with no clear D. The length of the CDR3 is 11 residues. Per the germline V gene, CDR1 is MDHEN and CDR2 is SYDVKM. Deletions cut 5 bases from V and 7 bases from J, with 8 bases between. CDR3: CASSNRLTQYF. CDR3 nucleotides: TGTGCCAGCAGTAACCGGTTGACCCAGTACTTC.

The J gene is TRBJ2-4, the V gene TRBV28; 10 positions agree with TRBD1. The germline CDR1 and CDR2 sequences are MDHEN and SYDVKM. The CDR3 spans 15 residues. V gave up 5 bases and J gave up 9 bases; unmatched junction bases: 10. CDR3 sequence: CASSGSGTGVSIQYF. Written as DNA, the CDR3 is TGTGCCAGCAGTGGCTCCGGGACAGGGGTTAGCATTCAGTACTTC.

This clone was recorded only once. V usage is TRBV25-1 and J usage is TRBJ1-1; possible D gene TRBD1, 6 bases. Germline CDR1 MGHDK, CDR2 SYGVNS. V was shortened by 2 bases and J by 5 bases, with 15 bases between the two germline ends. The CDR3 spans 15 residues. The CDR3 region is CASSEHRGANTEAFF. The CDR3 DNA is TGTGCCAGCAGTGAACATCGGGGGGCCAATACTGAAGCTTTCTTT.

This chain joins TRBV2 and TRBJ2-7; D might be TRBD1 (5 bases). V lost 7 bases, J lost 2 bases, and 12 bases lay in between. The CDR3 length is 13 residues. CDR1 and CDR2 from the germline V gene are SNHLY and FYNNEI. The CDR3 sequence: CASTQQEPYEQYF. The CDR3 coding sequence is TGTGCCAGCACTCAACAGGAGCCCTACGAGCAGTACTTC.

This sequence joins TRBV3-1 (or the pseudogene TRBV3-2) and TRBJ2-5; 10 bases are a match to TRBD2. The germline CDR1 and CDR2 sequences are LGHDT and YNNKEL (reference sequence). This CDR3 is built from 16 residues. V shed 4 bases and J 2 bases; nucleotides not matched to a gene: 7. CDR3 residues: CASSPYSGGTQETQYF. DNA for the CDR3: TGTGCCAGCAGCCCATATAGCGGGGGGACTCAAGAGACCCAGTACTTC.

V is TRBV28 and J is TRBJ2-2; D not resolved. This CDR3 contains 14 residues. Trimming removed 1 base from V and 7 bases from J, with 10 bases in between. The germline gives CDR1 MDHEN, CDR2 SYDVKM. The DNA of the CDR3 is TGTGCCAGCAGTTTATCCCCGAAGCGCGGGGAGCTGTTTTTT. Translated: CASSLSPKRGELFF.

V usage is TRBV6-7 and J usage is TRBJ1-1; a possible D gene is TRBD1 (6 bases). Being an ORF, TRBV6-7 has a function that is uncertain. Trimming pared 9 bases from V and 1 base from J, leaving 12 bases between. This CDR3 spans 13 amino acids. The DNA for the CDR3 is TGTGCCAGTTACGGGACATCGAACACTGAAGCTTTCTTT. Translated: CASYGTSNTEAFF.

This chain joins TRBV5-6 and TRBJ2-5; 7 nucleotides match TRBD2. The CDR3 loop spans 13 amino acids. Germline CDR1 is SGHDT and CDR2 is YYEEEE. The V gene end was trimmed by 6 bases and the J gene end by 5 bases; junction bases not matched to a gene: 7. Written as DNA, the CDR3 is TGTGCCAGCACCAAAGCGGGAAGGGAGACCCAGTACTTC. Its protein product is CASTKAGRETQYF.

CDR3 loop: CASQGGTGGFNEKLFF. CDR3 DNA: TGTGCCTCCCAAGGAGGGACAGGGGGCTTTAATGAAAAACTGTTTTTT. The chain joins TRBV28 to TRBJ1-4, with 12 nucleotides matching TRBD1. There are 16 residues in the CDR3. Per the germline V gene, CDR1 is MDHEN and CDR2 is SYDVKM. V shed 11 bases and J 4 bases; nucleotides not matched to a gene: 11.

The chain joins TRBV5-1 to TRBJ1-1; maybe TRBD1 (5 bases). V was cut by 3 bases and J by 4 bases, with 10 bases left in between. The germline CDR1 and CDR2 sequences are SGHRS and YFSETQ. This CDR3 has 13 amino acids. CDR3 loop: CASSYDSATEAFF. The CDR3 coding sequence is TGCGCCAGCAGCTACGACAGCGCCACTGAAGCTTTCTTT. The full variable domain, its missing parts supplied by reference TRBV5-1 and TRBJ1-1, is KAGVTQTPRYLIKTRGQQVTLSCSPISGHRSVSWYQQTPGQGLQFLFEYFSETQRNKGNFPGRFSGRQFSNSRSEMNVSTLELGDSALYLCASSYDSATEAFFGQGTRLTVV.

DNA for the CDR3: TGTGCCAGCAGCCTTGGGGCAGGGGGCTCGAATCAGCCCCAGCATTTT. It is translated as CASSLGAGGSNQPQHF. The gene calls are TRBV5-6 and TRBJ1-5, with 8 bases aligning to TRBD1. Germline-derived CDR1 and CDR2 are SGHDT and YYEEEE. CDR3 length equals 16 residues. V lost 4 bases and J lost 4; bases outside the gene matches: 10.